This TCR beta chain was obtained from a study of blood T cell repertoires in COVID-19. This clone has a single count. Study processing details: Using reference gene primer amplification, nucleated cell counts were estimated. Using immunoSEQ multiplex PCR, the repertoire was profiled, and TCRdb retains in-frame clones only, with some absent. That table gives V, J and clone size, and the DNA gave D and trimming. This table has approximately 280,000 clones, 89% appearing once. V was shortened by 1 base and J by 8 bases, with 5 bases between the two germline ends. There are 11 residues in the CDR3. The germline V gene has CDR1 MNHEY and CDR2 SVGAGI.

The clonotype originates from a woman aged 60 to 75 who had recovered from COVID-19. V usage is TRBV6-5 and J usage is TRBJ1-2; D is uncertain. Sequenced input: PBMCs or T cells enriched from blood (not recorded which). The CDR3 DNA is TGTGCCAGCAGTTACTTGGGCGGCTACACCTTC. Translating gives CASSYLGGYTF.